This T cell receptor (beta chain) was captured in a study of post-analysis software for immune sequencing data. On the study more broadly: The disease courses covered relapsing-remitting, secondary progressive and progressive-relapsing multiple sclerosis. Study observations and caveats: The authors found that F measure strongly co-clustered same-batch samples. Relative to controls, patients had a few TRBV segments at higher frequency, with TRBV5-6, TRBV5-1 and TRBV20-1 among these. The study found significantly lower normalized Chao1 diversity in multiple sclerosis patients than in controls.

As for this clonotype: Antigen: not known. At one end the junction does not follow the germline gene, possibly because of a read error.

Every TCR beta cDNA library bore unique molecular identifiers. Some 500,000 cDNA molecules were recovered from an input of 1 to 10 million T cells. TCRdb recomputed calls from the PCR reads with MiXCR, one row per CDR3 protein. Here the sample spans approximately 260,000 distinct CDR3 sequences, 35% to 40% being singletons. Germline V gives CDR1 SGHVS, CDR2 FNYEAQ. The CDR3 runs to 16 residues. This sequence joins TRBV7-6 and TRBJ1-2; D is unclear. What was sequenced was blood. The receptor comes from a girl aged 10 to 17 with multiple sclerosis. The CDR3 reads CASSLAGPDGNCGYTF. The CDR3 bases are TGTGCCAGCAGCTTAGCAGGACCGGACGGAAACTGTGGCTACACCTTC.